This paragraph reports one T cell receptor (beta chain). Template switching (which added a universal primer site) was used, and cDNA carried unique molecular identifiers. TCRdb analysed the 5' RACE reads with MiXCR anew, one entry per CDR3 protein. The top ten clones hold more than 4% of a sample with around 690,000 distinct CDR3 sequences, 21% of them seen once. The CDR3 is 16 residues long. Looked up from germline, CDR1 is SGHDN and CDR2 is FVKESK. Trimming cost V 2 bases and J 4 bases; bases outside gene matches: 11. This sample was taken from a study of identical twins. Every one of the donors was a healthy Caucasian. The same sample was also used in a study of T cells expressing NK-cell markers.

Sample: PBMCs. The receptor comes from a woman younger than 35 in good health. The chain links TRBV14 to TRBJ2-7, with TRBD1 matching over 7 bases. CDR3 nucleotide sequence: TGTGCCAGCAGCCAATCTTTGGGACAGCAAGGATACGAGCAGTACTTC. Protein sequence: CASSQSLGQQGYEQYF.